This T cell receptor beta chain was recovered during a study of blood T cell repertoires in COVID-19 (dated by TCRdb to about 2020). Background for the entire study: Samples covering the acute and convalescent phases of COVID-19 were provided by collaborators in the United States, Italy and Spain. The prospective study material was composed of cDNA or gDNA derived from T cells, B-cell-depleted T cells, or PBMCs. The repertoires were released in a freely available public database intended as a resource for research on the immune response to SARS-CoV-2. Deeply sampled blood TCRbeta repertoires from subjects exposed to, actively infected with, or recovered from COVID-19 were included in the dataset. Nearly every sample came with metadata listing a de-identified subject ID, COVID-19 status, age in years and sex. Where available, HLA class I and class II types were taken from metadata supplied by the sample provider and were not determined by assay-based typing. The samples were drawn from two sources: the first 160 participants of the ongoing ImmuneRACE study, and fewer than 1,500 subjects contributed by 6 global collaborators. What the work shows at the level of the full study, not this receptor alone: The quantity of clinical and demographic metadata differed by source and by participant and was supplied without curation.

TCRbeta CDR3 regions were amplified from genomic DNA by means of the immunoSEQ Assay, a bias-controlled multiplex PCR. Processing in the source paper ran as follows. The number of nucleated cells in each sample was estimated by amplification of reference gene primers within the assay. To quantify the absolute abundance of each unique TCRbeta CDR3 rearrangement, sequence reads were collapsed and filtered. For each sample, productive Simpson clonality was calculated as the square root of Simpson's diversity index over productive rearrangements. TCRdb holds this immuneACCESS table with in-frame rearrangements only. Some clones are missing; in checked studies, unresolved V genes explain under half, and the rest has no known cause. V and J calls and clone size are copied from that table; D and trimming were computed from the DNA. In this sample the table shows some 240,000 clones, 88% of which occur a single time. Jointly, the top ten make up around 3.1% of the sample.

Participants in the prospective study were aged roughly 18 to 90 years, lived in 24 United States geographic areas, and enrolled through a virtual design. In the prospective study, participants were assigned to cohorts based on the clinical history participants reported in a screening survey and a study questionnaire. A participant counted as exposed if, within 2 weeks of entering the study, that participant had been in contact with someone who had a PCR-confirmed or clinician-diagnosed COVID-19 case. In the prospective study, whole blood, serum and a nasopharyngeal or oropharyngeal swab were collected from each participant by mobile phlebotomists. Prospective study participants could optionally give additional blood draws and questionnaires over an approximately 2-month period. Before DNA extraction, prospective study blood samples were shipped either frozen or at room temperature. As concerns this clone: Its recognized antigen is unknown. Compared with germline, one end of the junction differs, possibly owing to a read error.

The CDR3 runs 18 amino acids, cysteine and phenylalanine included. Only the CDR3 DNA is retained, 54 bases long and in frame from the first base. Per the germline V gene (reference sequence), SSHAT is the CDR1 and FNYEAQ is the CDR2. This clonotype was obtained from a woman between 40 and 50 years old who had been exposed to COVID-19. This receptor chain uses TRBV7-7 and TRBJ2-5; 12 junctional bases match TRBD1. Sample: PBMCs or T cells enriched from blood (not recorded which). The CDR3 sequence is CASSLRPGQGAGGETQYF. The sequence in DNA is TGTGCTAGCAGCCTCCGCCCGGGACAGGGGGCGGGGGGAGAGACCCAGTACTTC.